The sequence of this T cell receptor beta chain was determined in a study of CD8+ T cells in alopecia areata. Study results and limitations: Among patients, TCR sharing was less clear than in mice, a difference possibly due in part to HLA diversity in the patient population. Sequences from scalp samples also cover resident alphabeta T cells of normal skin.

After pooling, cutaneous lymph node cells were sorted with CD4, CD8alpha, NKG2D, NKG2ACE and other markers. This clone was seen more than once but under ten times. Its cognate antigen is unknown. Gene and germline names: mouse. The observed sequence ends 4 residues before the CDR3 terminus, with the missing tail filled in from the germline J gene. Trimming took 5 bases from V and 3 from J; bases not matched to a gene: 3. The CDR3 runs to 13 residues. Germline loops: CDR1 NNHNN, CDR2 SYGAGS (reference sequence). Extracted RNA was reverse transcribed into cDNA, the sequencing template. Profiling relied on immunoSEQ multiplex PCR, and the TCRdb table lists in-frame clones only, not all of them. Altogether under 350,000 clones were found in the sample, and no singletons occur.

V and J are TRBV13-2 and TRBJ1-2, with 8 bases aligning to TRBD1. This TCR was sampled from a C3H/HeJ mouse with alopecia areata. The mouse strain carries the MHC haplotype H2-k. Source material: CD4+ T cells sorted from a lymph node. The covered CDR3 bases are TGTGCCAGCGGCGGACAGGGATACTCC. It encodes CASGGQGYS. The whole CDR3 is CASGGQGYSDYTF.